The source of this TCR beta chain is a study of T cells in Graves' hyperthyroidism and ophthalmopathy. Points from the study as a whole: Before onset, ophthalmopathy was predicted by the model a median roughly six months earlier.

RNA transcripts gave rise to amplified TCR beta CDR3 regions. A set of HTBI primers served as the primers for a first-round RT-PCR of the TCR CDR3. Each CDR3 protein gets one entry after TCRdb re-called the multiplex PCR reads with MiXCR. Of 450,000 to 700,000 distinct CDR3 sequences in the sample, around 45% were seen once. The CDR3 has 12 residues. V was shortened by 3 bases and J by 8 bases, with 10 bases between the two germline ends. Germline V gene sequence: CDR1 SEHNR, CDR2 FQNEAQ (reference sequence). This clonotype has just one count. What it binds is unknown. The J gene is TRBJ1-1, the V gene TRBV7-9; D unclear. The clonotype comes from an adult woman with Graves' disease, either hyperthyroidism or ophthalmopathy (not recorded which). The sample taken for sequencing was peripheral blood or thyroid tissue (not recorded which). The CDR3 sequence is CASSFGPVEAFF. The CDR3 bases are TGTGCCAGCAGCTTCGGGCCCGTAGAAGCTTTCTTT. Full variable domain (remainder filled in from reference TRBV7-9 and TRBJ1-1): DTGVSQNPRHKITKRGQNVTFRCDPISEHNRLYWYRQTLGQGPEFLTYFQNEAQLEKSRLLSDRFSAERPKGSFSTLEIQRTEQGDSAMYLCASSFGPVEAFFGQGTRLTVV.